These T cell receptor beta chains were read from a single sample in a study of control samples from healthy donors and cancer patients. Method: immunoSEQ multiplex PCR; TCRdb's copy keeps in-frame clones and lacks some. The repertoire consists of 250,000 to 300,000 clones, with approximately 80% occurring once and the leading ten covering 13%. The sequenced sample consisted of PBMCs. The receptors here all came from an older woman with lung cancer. CDR3s include the opening cysteine and the closing phenylalanine or tryptophan. A D gene is named only where the DNA matches it firmly. Expanded clones are given a class, and other clones once, few, many or no size at all.

D gene: -
clone size: once
J gene: TRBJ2-1
V gene: TRBV7-6
CDR3 DNA: TGTGCCAGCAGCTTAGCGGGAGAGCAGTTCTTC
CDR3 protein: CASSLAGEQFF

D gene: -
clone size: -
J gene: TRBJ1-4
V gene: TRBV15
CDR3 DNA: TGTGCCACCAGCACCCCTTCGGCGTTTGAAAAACTGTTTTTT
CDR3 protein: CATSTPSAFEKLFF

D gene: -
clone size: -
J gene: TRBJ1-3
V gene: TRBV18
CDR3 DNA: TGTGCCAGCTCACCCGGGATGTCCTCTGGAAACACCATATATTTT
CDR3 protein: CASSPGMSSGNTIYF

D gene: TRBD1
clone size: -
J gene: TRBJ2-5
V gene: TRBV7-2
CDR3 DNA: TGTGCCAGCAGCGTGGGACAGGGTGAGACCCAGTACTTC
CDR3 protein: CASSVGQGETQYF

D gene: -
clone size: -
J gene: TRBJ1-3
V gene: TRBV18
CDR3 DNA: TGTGCCAGCTCAGGCTCCCAGGGGTCTGGAAACACCATATATTTT
CDR3 protein: CASSGSQGSGNTIYF

D gene: TRBD1
clone size: few
J gene: TRBJ1-1
V gene: TRBV9
CDR3 DNA: TGTGCCAGCAGCGTAGGGGGACAGCTGAACACTGAAGCTTTCTTT
CDR3 protein: CASSVGGQLNTEAFF

D gene: -
clone size: -
J gene: TRBJ2-1
V gene: TRBV6-5
CDR3 DNA: TGTGCCAGCAGTACTGTCGCGGGATTTTATGAGCAGTTCTTC
CDR3 protein: CASSTVAGFYEQFF

D gene: -
clone size: -
J gene: TRBJ2-7
V gene: TRBV27
CDR3 DNA: TGTGCCACCTCCTCTGGGGGCTACGAGCAGTACTTC
CDR3 protein: CATSSGGYEQYF

D gene: TRBD2
clone size: -
J gene: TRBJ2-1
V gene: TRBV6-4
CDR3 DNA: TGTGCCAGCACTACTAGCGACAATGAGCAGTTCTTC
CDR3 protein: CASTTSDNEQFF

D gene: -
clone size: -
J gene: TRBJ1-2
V gene: TRBV19
CDR3 DNA: TGTGCCAGTAGTGCTTTGGACAGCAACTATGGCTACACCTTC
CDR3 protein: CASSALDSNYGYTF

D gene: -
clone size: -
J gene: TRBJ2-7
V gene: TRBV5-5
CDR3 DNA: TGTGCCAGCAAAAGGGCGGCCGCTAGCGAGCAGTACTTC
CDR3 protein: CASKRAAASEQYF

D gene: TRBD1
clone size: few
J gene: TRBJ1-4
V gene: TRBV5-1
CDR3 DNA: TGCGCCAGCAGCTTGGCCAGTGGGACAGGGGACGAAAAACTGTTTTTT
CDR3 protein: CASSLASGTGDEKLFF

D gene: -
clone size: -
J gene: TRBJ2-5
V gene: TRBV7-2
CDR3 DNA: TGTGCCAGCAGCTTACTCCTGGGCTTGGGTTCCCAGTACTTC
CDR3 protein: CASSLLLGLGSQYF

D gene: TRBD1
clone size: -
J gene: TRBJ2-3
V gene: TRBV4-1
CDR3 DNA: TGCGCCAGCAGCCACCGAGATGGGACAGGGCTCACAGATACGCAGTATTTT
CDR3 protein: CASSHRDGTGLTDTQYF

D gene: TRBD1
clone size: few
J gene: TRBJ1-6
V gene: TRBV11-2
CDR3 DNA: TGTGCCAGCAGCCGGACAGGTGGCTCACCCCTCCACTTT
CDR3 protein: CASSRTGGSPLHF

D gene: -
clone size: -
J gene: TRBJ1-2
V gene: TRBV5-1
CDR3 DNA: TGCGCCAGCAGCTTGAAGGAGGTTAACTATGGCTACACCTTC
CDR3 protein: CASSLKEVNYGYTF

D gene: -
clone size: -
J gene: TRBJ1-6
V gene: TRBV7-9
CDR3 DNA: TGTGCCAGCAGACCAGGGACCGATAATTCACCCCTCCACTTT
CDR3 protein: CASRPGTDNSPLHF

D gene: -
clone size: -
J gene: TRBJ2-7
V gene: TRBV7-2
CDR3 DNA: TGTGCCAGCAGCCAAGACCACGAGCAGTACTTC
CDR3 protein: CASSQDHEQYF

D gene: -
clone size: -
J gene: TRBJ1-6
V gene: TRBV6-5
CDR3 DNA: TGTGCCAGCAGTTACATGGCAGGCTCGGATTCACCCCTCCACTTT
CDR3 protein: CASSYMAGSDSPLHF

D gene: -
clone size: -
J gene: TRBJ2-3
V gene: TRBV5-1
CDR3 DNA: TGCGCCAGCAGCTCGCTGGCCGTGGCAGATACGCAGTATTTT
CDR3 protein: CASSSLAVADTQYF

D gene: -
clone size: -
J gene: TRBJ1-2
V gene: TRBV20-1
CDR3 DNA: TGCAGTGCTAGTCCAGGGACTAACTATGGCTACACCTTC
CDR3 protein: CSASPGTNYGYTF

D gene: TRBD2
clone size: -
J gene: TRBJ2-3
V gene: TRBV7-9
CDR3 DNA: TGTGCCAGCAGCAGGTTGGGACTACGCACAGATACGCAGTATTTT
CDR3 protein: CASSRLGLRTDTQYF

D gene: -
clone size: -
J gene: TRBJ1-2
V gene: TRBV27
CDR3 DNA: TGTGCCAGCGTCTCCCTGGGCAGCAATAACTATGGCTACACCTTC
CDR3 protein: CASVSLGSNNYGYTF

D gene: -
clone size: few
J gene: TRBJ2-7
V gene: TRBV7-3
CDR3 DNA: TGTGCCAGCAGCTTACTAGGCGGCGAGCAGTACTTC
CDR3 protein: CASSLLGGEQYF

D gene: -
clone size: few
J gene: TRBJ1-5
V gene: TRBV2
CDR3 DNA: TGTGCCAGCAGTGCACAGACCACGGCGGTGGGGCAGCCCCAGCATTTT
CDR3 protein: CASSAQTTAVGQPQHF

D gene: -
clone size: few
J gene: TRBJ1-2
V gene: TRBV5-1
CDR3 DNA: TGCGCCAGCAGCTTGAATCCCGGTCTCAACTATGGCTACACCTTC
CDR3 protein: CASSLNPGLNYGYTF

D gene: -
clone size: -
J gene: TRBJ2-7
V gene: TRBV2
CDR3 DNA: TGTGCCAGCAGTGGAGCCCGTACGGGCGAGCAGTACTTC
CDR3 protein: CASSGARTGEQYF

D gene: -
clone size: -
J gene: TRBJ2-3
V gene: TRBV11-2
CDR3 DNA: TGTGCCAGCAGCTTAGGGGCGGCAAGCGCAGATACGCAGTATTTT
CDR3 protein: CASSLGAASADTQYF

D gene: -
clone size: -
J gene: TRBJ1-4
V gene: TRBV5-1
CDR3 DNA: TGCGCCAGCAGCTTGGGCCCCGGCCCAGAGGATGAAAAACTGTTTTTT
CDR3 protein: CASSLGPGPEDEKLFF

D gene: TRBD1
clone size: once
J gene: TRBJ2-7
V gene: TRBV9
CDR3 DNA: TGTGCCAGCAGCGGATCCTCGGGACAGGGTTTCCACGAGCAGTACTTC
CDR3 protein: CASSGSSGQGFHEQYF

D gene: -
clone size: -
J gene: TRBJ2-1
V gene: TRBV6-5
CDR3 DNA: TGTGCCAGCAGTTTATTTTATGAGCAGTTCTTC
CDR3 protein: CASSLFYEQFF

D gene: TRBD1
clone size: many
J gene: TRBJ2-7
V gene: TRBV7-9
CDR3 DNA: TGTGCCAGCAGTTTAACAGGGGTTAACTACGAGCAGTACTTC
CDR3 protein: CASSLTGVNYEQYF

D gene: -
clone size: few
J gene: TRBJ2-7
V gene: TRBV3-1/TRBV3-2
CDR3 DNA: TGTGCCAGCAGCCAAGATAAACAATACGAGCAGTACTTC
CDR3 protein: CASSQDKQYEQYF

D gene: -
clone size: few
J gene: TRBJ2-7
V gene: TRBV12-3/TRBV12-4
CDR3 DNA: TGTGCCAGCAGTTTTTTGGGGCGGTACGAGCAGTACTTC
CDR3 protein: CASSFLGRYEQYF

D gene: -
clone size: -
J gene: TRBJ2-3
V gene: TRBV14
CDR3 DNA: TGTGCCAGCAGCCATTTAACTCTGGGGGATACGCAGTATTTT
CDR3 protein: CASSHLTLGDTQYF

D gene: TRBD1
clone size: few
J gene: TRBJ1-5
V gene: TRBV4-1
CDR3 DNA: TGCGCCAGCAGCCAAGATACCCTACTTGGGCAGGGGGGTGATCAGCCCCAGCATTTT
CDR3 protein: CASSQDTLLGQGGDQPQHF

D gene: -
clone size: -
J gene: TRBJ2-3
V gene: TRBV5-1
CDR3 DNA: TGCGCCAGCAGCCCCCAGACTAGCACAGATACGCAGTATTTT
CDR3 protein: CASSPQTSTDTQYF

D gene: -
clone size: -
J gene: TRBJ2-2
V gene: TRBV3-1/TRBV3-2
CDR3 DNA: TGTGCCAGCAGCCAAGCGGGTAGGGGGGTCACCGGGGAGCTGTTTTTT
CDR3 protein: CASSQAGRGVTGELFF

D gene: -
clone size: -
J gene: TRBJ1-5
V gene: TRBV13
CDR3 DNA: TGTGCCAGCAGCCAACAGAATAGCAATCAGCCCCAGCATTTT
CDR3 protein: CASSQQNSNQPQHF

D gene: TRBD1
clone size: -
J gene: TRBJ2-7
V gene: TRBV19
CDR3 DNA: TGTGCCAGTAGTATCCGACAGGGGGGTCGTTACGAGCAGTACTTC
CDR3 protein: CASSIRQGGRYEQYF

D gene: -
clone size: -
J gene: TRBJ1-2
V gene: TRBV6-5
CDR3 DNA: TGTGCCGTTCGAGGTTCAAACCCAACGAACTATGGCTACACCTTC
CDR3 protein: CAVRGSNPTNYGYTF

D gene: TRBD1
clone size: -
J gene: TRBJ1-5
V gene: TRBV28
CDR3 DNA: TGTGCCAGCAGTCACGGGACAGGGGGACTTAGGGGCAATCAGCCCCAGCATTTT
CDR3 protein: CASSHGTGGLRGNQPQHF

D gene: -
clone size: -
J gene: TRBJ1-4
V gene: TRBV5-6
CDR3 DNA: TGTGCCAGCAGCTCGCCGACAGGACGCGGAAAACTGTTTTTT
CDR3 protein: CASSSPTGRGKLFF

D gene: TRBD2
clone size: -
J gene: TRBJ2-7
V gene: TRBV2
CDR3 DNA: TGTGCCAGCAGTGCCGGGACTAGCGGGATTGGAAAGTACTTC
CDR3 protein: CASSAGTSGIGKYF

D gene: -
clone size: once
J gene: TRBJ1-2
V gene: TRBV12-3/TRBV12-4
CDR3 DNA: TGTGCCAGCAGCCAGGGAACAGGGCTTGGCTACACCTTC
CDR3 protein: CASSQGTGLGYTF

D gene: TRBD2
clone size: -
J gene: TRBJ2-3
V gene: TRBV29-1
CDR3 DNA: TGCAGCGTTGACGGGGGGGGCACAGATACGCAGTATTTT
CDR3 protein: CSVDGGGTDTQYF

D gene: -
clone size: -
J gene: TRBJ2-5
V gene: TRBV15
CDR3 DNA: TGTGCCACCAGCAGGAATAGCGGAGGGGAGACCCAGTACTTC
CDR3 protein: CATSRNSGGETQYF

D gene: -
clone size: once
J gene: TRBJ2-7
V gene: TRBV14
CDR3 DNA: TGTGCCAGCAGCCCCTGGACGGGGAGCTACGAGCAGTACTTC
CDR3 protein: CASSPWTGSYEQYF

D gene: -
clone size: -
J gene: TRBJ2-3
V gene: TRBV7-9
CDR3 DNA: TGTGCCAGCACCCTCTCTGCAGATACGCAGTATTTT
CDR3 protein: CASTLSADTQYF

D gene: -
clone size: -
J gene: TRBJ1-1
V gene: TRBV6-6
CDR3 DNA: TGTGCCAGCATCCAAGCGGGGGGTCAGGCTGAAGCTTTCTTT
CDR3 protein: CASIQAGGQAEAFF

D gene: TRBD2
clone size: once
J gene: TRBJ2-5
V gene: TRBV5-4
CDR3 DNA: TGTGCCAGCAGCTTCGGCGGGGGGGCCCCACAAGAGACCCAGTACTTC
CDR3 protein: CASSFGGGAPQETQYF

D gene: -
clone size: -
J gene: TRBJ1-5
V gene: TRBV6-5
CDR3 DNA: TGTGCCAGCAGGACCCAGAATCAGCCCCAGCATTTT
CDR3 protein: CASRTQNQPQHF

D gene: -
clone size: -
J gene: TRBJ1-1
V gene: TRBV10-1
CDR3 DNA: TGCGCCAGCAGTGTTAGTAGGGACACTGAAGCTTTCTTT
CDR3 protein: CASSVSRDTEAFF